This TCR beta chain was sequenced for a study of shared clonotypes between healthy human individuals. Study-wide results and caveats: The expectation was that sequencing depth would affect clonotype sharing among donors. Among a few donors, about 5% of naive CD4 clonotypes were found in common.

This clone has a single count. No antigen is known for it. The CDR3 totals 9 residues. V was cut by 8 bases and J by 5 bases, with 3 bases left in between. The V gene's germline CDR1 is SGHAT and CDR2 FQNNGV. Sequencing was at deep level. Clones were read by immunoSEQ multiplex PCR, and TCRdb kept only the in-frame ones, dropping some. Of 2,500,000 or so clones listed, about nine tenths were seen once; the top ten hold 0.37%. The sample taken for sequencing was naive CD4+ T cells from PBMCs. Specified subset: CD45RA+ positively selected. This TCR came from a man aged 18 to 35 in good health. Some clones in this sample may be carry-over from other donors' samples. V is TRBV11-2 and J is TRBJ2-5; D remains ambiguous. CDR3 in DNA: TGTGCCAGCGCGGAGACCCAGTACTTC. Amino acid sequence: CASAETQYF.